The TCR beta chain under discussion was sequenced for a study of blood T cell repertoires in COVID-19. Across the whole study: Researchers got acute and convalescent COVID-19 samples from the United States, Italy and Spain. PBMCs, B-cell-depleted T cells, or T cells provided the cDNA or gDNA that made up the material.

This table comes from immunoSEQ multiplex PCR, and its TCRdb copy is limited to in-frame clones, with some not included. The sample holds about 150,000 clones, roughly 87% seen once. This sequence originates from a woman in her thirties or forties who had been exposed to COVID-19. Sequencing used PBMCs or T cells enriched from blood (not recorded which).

The CDR3 nucleotides read TGTGCCAGCAGTGGGGTTAGCGGGGGCTCTGGGGCCAACGTCCTGACTTTC. Protein sequence: CASSGVSGGSGANVLTF. This rearrangement joins TRBV2 to TRBJ2-6; TRBD2 matches at 9 bases. With 4 bases clipped from V and 0 bases from J, the junction kept 4 bases outside the gene matches. This CDR3 contains 17 residues. Per germline, CDR1 SNHLY and CDR2 FYNNEI.